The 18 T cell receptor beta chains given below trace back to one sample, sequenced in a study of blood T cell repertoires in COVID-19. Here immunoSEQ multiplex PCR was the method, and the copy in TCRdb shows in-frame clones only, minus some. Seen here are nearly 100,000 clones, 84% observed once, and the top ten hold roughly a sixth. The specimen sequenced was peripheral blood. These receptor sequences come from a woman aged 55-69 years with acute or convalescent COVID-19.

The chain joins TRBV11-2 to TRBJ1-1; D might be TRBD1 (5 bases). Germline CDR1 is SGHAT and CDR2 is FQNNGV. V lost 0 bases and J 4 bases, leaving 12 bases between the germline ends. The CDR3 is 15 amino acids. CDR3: CASSLDPGMGTEAFF. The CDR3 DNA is TGTGCCAGCAGCTTAGATCCAGGGATGGGCACTGAAGCTTTCTTT.

The CDR3 protein is CASSLVSDTEAFF. In DNA, the CDR3 is TGTGCCAGCAGCTTGGTATCGGACACTGAAGCTTTCTTT. The chain employs TRBV5-8 and TRBJ1-1; D is unresolved. In germline, CDR1 is SGHTS, CDR2 YDEGEE. V dropped 0 bases and J dropped 3 bases, with 6 bases sitting between them. The CDR3 loop spans 13 amino acids.

The CDR3 nucleotides are TGTGCCAGCAGCTTGGGTAGCGTTATGGGCAATCAGCCCCAGCATTTT. Protein: CASSLGSVMGNQPQHF. V gene TRBV7-9 combines with J gene TRBJ1-5; D remains ambiguous. CDR3 size: 16 residues. The V end was cut by 3 bases, the J end by 2 bases, with 14 bases between. CDR1 SEHNR and CDR2 FQNEAQ come from the germline V gene (reference sequence).

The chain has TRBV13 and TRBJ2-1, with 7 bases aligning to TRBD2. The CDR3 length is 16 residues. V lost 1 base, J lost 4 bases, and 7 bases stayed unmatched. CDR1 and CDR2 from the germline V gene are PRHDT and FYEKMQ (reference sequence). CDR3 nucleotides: TGTGCCAGCAGCTTAGACGCCGGGACTACATACAATGAGCAGTTCTTC. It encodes CASSLDAGTTYNEQFF.

The CDR3 loop reads CASSSGQVRGEKLFF. The CDR3 region has the DNA TGTGCCAGCAGTTCCGGACAGGTTCGCGGTGAAAAACTGTTTTTT. This rearrangement joins TRBV27 to TRBJ1-4, with TRBD1 matching over 7 bases. The CDR3 runs 15 residues. Trimming at V came to 4 bases and at J to 7 bases, leaving 9 bases not matched to a gene. CDR1 and CDR2 (germline): MNHEY, SMNVEV (reference sequence).

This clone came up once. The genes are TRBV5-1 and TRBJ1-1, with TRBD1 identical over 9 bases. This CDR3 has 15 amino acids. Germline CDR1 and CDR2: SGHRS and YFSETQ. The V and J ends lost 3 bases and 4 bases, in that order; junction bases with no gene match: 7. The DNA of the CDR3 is TGCGCCAGCAGCTCCATAGGACAGGGGAGCACTGAAGCTTTCTTT. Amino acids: CASSSIGQGSTEAFF.

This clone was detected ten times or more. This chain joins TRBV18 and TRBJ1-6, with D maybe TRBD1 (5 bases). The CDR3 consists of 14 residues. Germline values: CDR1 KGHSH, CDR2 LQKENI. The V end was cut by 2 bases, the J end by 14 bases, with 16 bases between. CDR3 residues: CASSPDSSLRSLHF. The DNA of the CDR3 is TGTGCCAGCTCACCAGACAGCTCCCTAAGATCCCTCCACTTT.

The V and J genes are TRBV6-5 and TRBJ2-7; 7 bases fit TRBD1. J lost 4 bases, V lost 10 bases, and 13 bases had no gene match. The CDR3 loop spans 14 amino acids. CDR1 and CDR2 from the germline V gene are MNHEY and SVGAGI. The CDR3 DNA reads TGTGCCACCCCTGATCCGACAGGGAATTACGAGCAGTACTTC. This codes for CATPDPTGNYEQYF.

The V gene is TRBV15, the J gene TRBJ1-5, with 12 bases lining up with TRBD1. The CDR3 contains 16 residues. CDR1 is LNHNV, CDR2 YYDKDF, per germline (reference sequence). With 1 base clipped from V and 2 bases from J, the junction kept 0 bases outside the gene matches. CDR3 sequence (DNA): TGTGCCACCAGCAGAGGGGACAGGGGGCGCAATCAGCCCCAGCATTTT. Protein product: CATSRGDRGRNQPQHF.

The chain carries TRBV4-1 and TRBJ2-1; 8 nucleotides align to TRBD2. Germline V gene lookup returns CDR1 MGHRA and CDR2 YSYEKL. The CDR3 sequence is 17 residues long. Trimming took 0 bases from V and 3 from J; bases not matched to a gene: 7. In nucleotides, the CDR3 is TGCGCCAGCAGCCAAGATAAGCGGGGGCCTGTCTACAATGAGCAGTTCTTC. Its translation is CASSQDKRGPVYNEQFF.

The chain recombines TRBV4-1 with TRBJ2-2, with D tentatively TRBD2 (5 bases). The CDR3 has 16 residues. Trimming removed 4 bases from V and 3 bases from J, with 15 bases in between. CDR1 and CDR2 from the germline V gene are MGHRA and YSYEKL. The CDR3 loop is CASSPTRGRDTGELFF. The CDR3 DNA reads TGCGCCAGCAGCCCAACTAGAGGACGGGACACCGGGGAGCTGTTTTTT.

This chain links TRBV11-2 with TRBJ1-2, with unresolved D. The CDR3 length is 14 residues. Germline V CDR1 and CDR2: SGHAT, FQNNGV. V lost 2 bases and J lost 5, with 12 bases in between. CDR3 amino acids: CASSLSRTVYGYTF. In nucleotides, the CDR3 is TGTGCCAGCAGCTTATCCCGTACAGTTTATGGCTACACCTTC.

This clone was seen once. CDR3 in DNA: TGCGCCAGCAGCTTTGAGCGGCAAGAGACCCAGTACTTC. This sequence encodes CASSFERQETQYF. The chain links TRBV5-1 to TRBJ2-5; possible D gene TRBD2, 5 bases. Germline V gives CDR1 SGHRS, CDR2 YFSETQ. The CDR3 runs 13 residues. V was pared by 2 bases and J by 2 bases, with 7 bases between.

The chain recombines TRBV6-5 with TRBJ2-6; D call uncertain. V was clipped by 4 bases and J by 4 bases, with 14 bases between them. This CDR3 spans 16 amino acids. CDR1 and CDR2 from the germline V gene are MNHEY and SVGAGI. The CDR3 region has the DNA TGTGCCAGCAGTTTCCGGAGCTCCTCCGGGGCCAACGTCCTGACTTTC. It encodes CASSFRSSSGANVLTF.

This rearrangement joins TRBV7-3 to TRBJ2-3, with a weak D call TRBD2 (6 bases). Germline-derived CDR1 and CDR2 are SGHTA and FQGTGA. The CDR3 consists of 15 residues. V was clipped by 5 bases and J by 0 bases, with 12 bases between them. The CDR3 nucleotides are TGTGCCAGCAGCCTTATGGGGGGAAGCACAGATACGCAGTATTTT. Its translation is CASSLMGGSTDTQYF.

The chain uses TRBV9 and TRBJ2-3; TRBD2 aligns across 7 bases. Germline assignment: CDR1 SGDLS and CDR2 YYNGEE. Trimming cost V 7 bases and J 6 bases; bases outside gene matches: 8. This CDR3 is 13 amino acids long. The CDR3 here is CASGRDVPDTQYF. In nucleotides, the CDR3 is TGTGCCAGCGGGAGGGACGTACCCGATACGCAGTATTTT.

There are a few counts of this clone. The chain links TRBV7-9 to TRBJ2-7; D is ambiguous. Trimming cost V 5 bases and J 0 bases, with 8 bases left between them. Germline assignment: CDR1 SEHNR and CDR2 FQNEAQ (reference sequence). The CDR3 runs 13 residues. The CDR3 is CASSQTGSYEQYF. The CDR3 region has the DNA TGTGCCAGCAGCCAGACGGGCTCCTACGAGCAGTACTTC. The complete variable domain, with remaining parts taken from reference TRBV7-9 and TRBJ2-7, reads DTGVSQNPRHKITKRGQNVTFRCDPISEHNRLYWYRQTLGQGPEFLTYFQNEAQLEKSRLLSDRFSAERPKGSFSTLEIQRTEQGDSAMYLCASSQTGSYEQYFGPGTRLTVT.

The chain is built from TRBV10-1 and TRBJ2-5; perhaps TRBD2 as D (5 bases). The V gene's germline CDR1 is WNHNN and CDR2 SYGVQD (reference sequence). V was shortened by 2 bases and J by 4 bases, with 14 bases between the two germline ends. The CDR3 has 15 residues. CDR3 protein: CASSERPSRRETQYF. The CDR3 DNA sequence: TGCGCCAGCAGTGAGAGGCCTAGCCGCAGAGAGACCCAGTACTTC.